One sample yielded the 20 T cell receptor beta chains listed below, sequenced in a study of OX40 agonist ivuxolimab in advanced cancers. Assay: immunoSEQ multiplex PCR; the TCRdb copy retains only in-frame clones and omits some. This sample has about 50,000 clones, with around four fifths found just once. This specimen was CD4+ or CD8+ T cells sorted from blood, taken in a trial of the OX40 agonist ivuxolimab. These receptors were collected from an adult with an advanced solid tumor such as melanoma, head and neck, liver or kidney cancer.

CDR3 in DNA: TGTGCCAGCTCACCCTCGGATGGCTACACCTTC. Amino acid sequence: CASSPSDGYTF. The chain couples TRBV18 to TRBJ1-2; D is uncertain. Deletions cut 3 bases from V and 6 bases from J, with 5 bases between. This CDR3 is 11 amino acids long. CDR1 and CDR2 (germline): KGHSH, LQKENI.

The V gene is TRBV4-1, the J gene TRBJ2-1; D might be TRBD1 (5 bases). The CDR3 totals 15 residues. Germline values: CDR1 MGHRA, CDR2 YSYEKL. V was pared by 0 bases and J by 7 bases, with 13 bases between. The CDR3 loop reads CASSQEVGQTNEQFF. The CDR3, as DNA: TGCGCCAGCAGCCAAGAAGTGGGGCAGACAAATGAGCAGTTCTTC.

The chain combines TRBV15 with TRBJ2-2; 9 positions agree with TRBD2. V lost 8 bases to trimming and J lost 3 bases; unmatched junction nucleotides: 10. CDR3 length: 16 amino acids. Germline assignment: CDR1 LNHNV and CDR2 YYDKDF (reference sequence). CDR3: CATRRRGGRDTGELFF. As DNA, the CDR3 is TGTGCCACCCGTAGGCGGGGGGGCCGTGACACCGGGGAGCTGTTTTTT.

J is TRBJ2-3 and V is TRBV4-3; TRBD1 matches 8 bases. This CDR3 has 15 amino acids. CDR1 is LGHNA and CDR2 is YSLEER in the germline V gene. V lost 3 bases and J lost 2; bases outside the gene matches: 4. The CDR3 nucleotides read TGCGCCAGCAGCCAGGCGGGACAGGCCACAGATACGCAGTATTTT. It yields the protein CASSQAGQATDTQYF.

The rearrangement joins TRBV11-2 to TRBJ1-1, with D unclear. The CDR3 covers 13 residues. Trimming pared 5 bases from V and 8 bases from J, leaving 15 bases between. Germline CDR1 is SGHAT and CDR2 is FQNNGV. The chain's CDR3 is CASSTTLWGEAFF. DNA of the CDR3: TGTGCCAGCAGCACAACCTTGTGGGGAGAAGCTTTCTTT.

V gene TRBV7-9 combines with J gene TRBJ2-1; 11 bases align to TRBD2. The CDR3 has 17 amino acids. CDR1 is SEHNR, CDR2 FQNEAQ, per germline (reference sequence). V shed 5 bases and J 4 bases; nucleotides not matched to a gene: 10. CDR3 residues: CASSPPGRLAGYNEQFF. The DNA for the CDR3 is TGTGCCAGCAGCCCGCCCGGGAGACTAGCGGGATACAATGAGCAGTTCTTC.

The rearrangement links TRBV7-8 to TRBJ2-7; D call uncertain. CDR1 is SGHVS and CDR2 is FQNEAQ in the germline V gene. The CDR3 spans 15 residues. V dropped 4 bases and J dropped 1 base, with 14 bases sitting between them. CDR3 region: CASSSRRPQSYEQYF. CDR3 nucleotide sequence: TGTGCCAGCAGCTCCCGACGACCACAGTCCTACGAGCAGTACTTC. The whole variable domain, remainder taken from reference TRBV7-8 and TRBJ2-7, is GAGVSQSPRYKVAKRGQDVALRCDPISGHVSLFWYQQALGQGPEFLTYFQNEAQLDKSGLPSDRFFAERPEGSVSTLKIQRTQQEDSAVYLCASSSRRPQSYEQYFGPGTRLTVT.

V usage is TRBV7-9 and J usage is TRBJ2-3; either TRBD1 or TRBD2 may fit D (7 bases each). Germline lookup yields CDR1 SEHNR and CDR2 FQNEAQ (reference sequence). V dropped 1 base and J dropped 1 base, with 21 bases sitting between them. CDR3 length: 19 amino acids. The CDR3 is CASSLGQGGGLSGTDTQYF. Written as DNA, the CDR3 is TGTGCCAGCAGCTTAGGACAGGGAGGGGGGTTGAGTGGCACAGATACGCAGTATTTT. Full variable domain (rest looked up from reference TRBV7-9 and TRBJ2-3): DTGVSQNPRHKITKRGQNVTFRCDPISEHNRLYWYRQTLGQGPEFLTYFQNEAQLEKSRLLSDRFSAERPKGSFSTLEIQRTEQGDSAMYLCASSLGQGGGLSGTDTQYFGPGTRLTVL.

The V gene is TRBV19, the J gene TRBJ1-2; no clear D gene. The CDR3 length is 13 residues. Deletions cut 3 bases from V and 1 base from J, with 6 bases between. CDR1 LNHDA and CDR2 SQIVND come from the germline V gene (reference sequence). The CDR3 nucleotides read TGTGCCAGTAGTATGCAGGTTAACTATGGCTACACCTTC. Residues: CASSMQVNYGYTF.

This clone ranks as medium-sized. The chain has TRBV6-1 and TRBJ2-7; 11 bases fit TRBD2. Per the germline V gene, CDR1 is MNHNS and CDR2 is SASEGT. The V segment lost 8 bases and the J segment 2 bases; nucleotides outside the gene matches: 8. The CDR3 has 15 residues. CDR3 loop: CASVTSGSGPYEQYF. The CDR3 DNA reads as TGTGCCAGCGTTACTAGCGGGAGTGGACCCTACGAGCAGTACTTC.

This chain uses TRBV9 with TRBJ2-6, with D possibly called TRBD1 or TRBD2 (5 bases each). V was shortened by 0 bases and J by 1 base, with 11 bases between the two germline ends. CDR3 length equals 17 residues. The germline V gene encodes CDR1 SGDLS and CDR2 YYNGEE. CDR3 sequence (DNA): TGTGCCAGCAGCGTAGGGTGGGGGTCGTCTGGGGCCAACGTCCTGACTTTC. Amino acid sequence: CASSVGWGSSGANVLTF.

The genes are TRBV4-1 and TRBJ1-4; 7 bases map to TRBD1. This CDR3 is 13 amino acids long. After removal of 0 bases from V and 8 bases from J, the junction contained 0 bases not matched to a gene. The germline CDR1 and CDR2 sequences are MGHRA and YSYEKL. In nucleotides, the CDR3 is TGCGCCAGCAGCCAAGACAGGGGGGAAAAACTGTTTTTT. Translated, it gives CASSQDRGEKLFF.

CDR3 coding DNA: TGTGCCAGCAGTTTATATGGGTCTCGCTTATCCTACGAGCAGTACTTC. Encoded protein: CASSLYGSRLSYEQYF. The chain uses TRBV27 and TRBJ2-7; unclear D gene. V gave up 1 base and J gave up 1 base, with 14 bases separating them. The CDR3 covers 16 residues. Germline-derived CDR1 and CDR2 are MNHEY and SMNVEV (reference sequence).

DNA for the CDR3: TGTGCCAGCAGCTTAGGACAGGGGGCAACCCTCCCCTATGGCTACACCTTC. Residues: CASSLGQGATLPYGYTF. This sequence joins TRBV11-2 and TRBJ1-2; TRBD1 matches at 10 bases. Germline CDR1 SGHAT, CDR2 FQNNGV. The CDR3 runs 17 residues. V gave up 1 base and J gave up 4 bases; unmatched junction bases: 9.

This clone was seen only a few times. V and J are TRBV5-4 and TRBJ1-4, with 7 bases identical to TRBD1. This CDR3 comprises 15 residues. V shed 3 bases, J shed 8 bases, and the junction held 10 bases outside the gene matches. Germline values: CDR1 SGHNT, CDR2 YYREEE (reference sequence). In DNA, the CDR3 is TGTGCCAGCAGCTCACAGACAGGGTGGGGCGAAAAACTGTTTTTT. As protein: CASSSQTGWGEKLFF.

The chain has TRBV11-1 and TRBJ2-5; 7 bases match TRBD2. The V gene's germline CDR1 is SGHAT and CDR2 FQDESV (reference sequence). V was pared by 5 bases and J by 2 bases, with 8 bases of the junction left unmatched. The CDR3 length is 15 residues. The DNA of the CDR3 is TGTGCCAGCAGCCCCCGGGCGGGAGCACAAGAGACCCAGTACTTC. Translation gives CASSPRAGAQETQYF.

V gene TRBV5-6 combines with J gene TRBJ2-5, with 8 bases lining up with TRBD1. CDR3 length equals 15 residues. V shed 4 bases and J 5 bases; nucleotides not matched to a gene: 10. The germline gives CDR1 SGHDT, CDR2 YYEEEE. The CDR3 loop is CASSPAGTGFETQYF. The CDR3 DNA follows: TGTGCCAGCAGCCCCGCCGGGACAGGTTTTGAGACCCAGTACTTC. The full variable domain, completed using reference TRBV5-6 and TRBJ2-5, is DAGVTQSPTHLIKTRGQQVTLRCSPKSGHDTVSWYQQALGQGPQFIFQYYEEEERQRGNFPDRFSGHQFPNYSSELNVNALLLGDSALYLCASSPAGTGFETQYFGPGTRLLVL.

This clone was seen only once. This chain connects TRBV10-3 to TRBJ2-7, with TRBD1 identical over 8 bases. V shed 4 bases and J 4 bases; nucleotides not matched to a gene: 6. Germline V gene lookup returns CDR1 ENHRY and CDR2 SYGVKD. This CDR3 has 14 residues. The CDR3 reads CAISAPGQAYEQYF. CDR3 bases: TGTGCCATCAGTGCGCCGGGACAGGCGTACGAGCAGTACTTC.

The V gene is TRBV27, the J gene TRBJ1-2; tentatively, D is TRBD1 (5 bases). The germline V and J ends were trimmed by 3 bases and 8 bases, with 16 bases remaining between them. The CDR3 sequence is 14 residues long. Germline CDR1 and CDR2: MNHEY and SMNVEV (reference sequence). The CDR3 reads CASSFRGPSGGYTF. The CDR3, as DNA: TGTGCCAGCAGTTTCCGGGGTCCATCAGGGGGCTACACCTTC.

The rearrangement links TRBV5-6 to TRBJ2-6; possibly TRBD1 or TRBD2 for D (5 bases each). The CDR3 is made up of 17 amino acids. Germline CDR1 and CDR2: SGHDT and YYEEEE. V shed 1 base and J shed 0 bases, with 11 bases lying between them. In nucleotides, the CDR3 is TGTGCCAGCAGCTTGTTGGGGGATTACTCTGGGGCCAACGTCCTGACTTTC. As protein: CASSLLGDYSGANVLTF.